This entry concerns a single TCR beta chain. What it binds is unknown. Approximately 9 milliliters was the volume of peripheral blood drawn from each donor. Alongside a J-beta primer mix, a sample-barcoded 5' primer served in a second PCR lasting roughly 7 to 11 cycles. TCRdb used MiXCR to reprocess the 5' RACE reads, holding one entry per CDR3 protein. The table shows about 800,000 distinct CDR3 sequences, with about 45% occurring only once. The data stem from a study of blood T cells in healthy people across ages. Broader study findings: Correlation between TCR beta diversity and naive T cell percentage was strong. It was held that diversity estimates obtained from one million T cells represented underestimates.

The germline gives CDR1 MNHEY, CDR2 SVGEGT. The CDR3 length is 15 residues. Deletions cut 6 bases from V and 6 bases from J, with 19 bases between. The chain uses TRBV6-2 or TRBV6-3 and TRBJ2-3; the D gene is possibly TRBD1 (6 bases). Specimen: blood. The sequence came from a man older than 75 in good health. The CDR3 here is CASSRGNIRGDTQYF. The CDR3 nucleotides read TGTGCCAGCAGCCGAGGGAATATCAGGGGCGATACGCAGTATTTT.